This passage covers 13 T cell receptor beta chains from one sample sequenced in a study of blood T cell repertoires in COVID-19. TCRdb's table, derived via immunoSEQ multiplex PCR, lists solely in-frame clones and lacks some. The sample consists of approximately 150,000 clones, roughly 84% of them appearing once. The source material was peripheral blood. The receptors here all came from a man aged 55-75 years with acute or convalescent COVID-19.

This clone was found a few times. The V gene is TRBV12-5, the J gene TRBJ2-7, with D perhaps matching TRBD1 (6 bases). The germline V gene has CDR1 LGHNT and CDR2 FRNRAP. V lost 3 bases and J 0 bases, leaving 12 bases between the germline ends. The CDR3 extends over 15 amino acids. The CDR3 sequence: CASGFGQLSSYEQYF. CDR3 nucleotides: TGTGCTAGTGGTTTCGGACAGTTGAGCTCCTACGAGCAGTACTTC.

The chain carries TRBV5-1 and TRBJ2-3; 11 nucleotides align to TRBD2. Germline CDR1 and CDR2: SGHRS and YFSETQ. V lost 5 bases, J lost 4 bases, and 6 bases stayed unmatched. CDR3 length: 15 amino acids. Here the CDR3 DNA reads TGCGCCAGCAGACTAGCGGGAGACCTGGCAGATACGCAGTATTTT. The encoded protein is CASRLAGDLADTQYF.

The rearrangement links TRBV19 to TRBJ1-5; D might be TRBD1 (5 bases). V lost 6 bases to trimming and J lost 4 bases, with 22 bases between them. The germline CDR1 and CDR2 sequences are LNHDA and SQIVND (reference sequence). This CDR3 has 17 residues. CDR3: CASSQFRGAGINQPQHF. Here the CDR3 DNA reads TGTGCCAGTAGCCAGTTCCGCGGGGCAGGGATAAATCAGCCCCAGCATTTT.

V usage is TRBV4-1 and J usage is TRBJ2-3; TRBD1 agrees at 12 bases. J gave up 6 bases and V 3 bases, and 7 bases lay outside the gene matches. The CDR3 runs 16 residues. The germline V gene has CDR1 MGHRA and CDR2 YSYEKL. CDR3: CASSHFRDRGLDTQYF. In DNA form, the CDR3 reads TGCGCCAGCAGCCATTTCCGGGACAGGGGGCTGGATACGCAGTATTTT.

Only a few counts were recorded for this clone. V usage is TRBV5-6 and J usage is TRBJ2-1; 7 positions agree with TRBD2. This CDR3 contains 15 residues. The ends lost 2 bases at V and 0 bases at J; junction bases unmatched: 2. CDR1 and CDR2 (germline): SGHDT, YYEEEE. CDR3 bases: TGTGCCAGCAGCTTAGGCGGGGGCTCCTACAATGAGCAGTTCTTC. Its protein is CASSLGGGSYNEQFF.

The genes are TRBV12-3 or TRBV12-4 and TRBJ1-2; tentative D call: TRBD1 (6 bases). The CDR3 is 12 residues long. Trimming stripped 5 bases from V and 8 bases from J, with 12 bases between. The CDR3 is CASSQPGEGYTF. In DNA form, the CDR3 reads TGTGCCAGCAGTCAACCAGGGGAAGGCTACACCTTC.

The V call is TRBV5-4, the J call TRBJ1-1; D possibly corresponds to TRBD1 (5 bases). Germline values: CDR1 SGHNT, CDR2 YYREEE (reference sequence). Between the trimmed V and J ends, which lost 5 bases and 1 base, there was a span of 15 bases. The CDR3 runs 15 residues. Here the CDR3 DNA reads TGTGCCAGCAGTTTACCCCAGGGTGCGAACACTGAAGCTTTCTTT. Its translation is CASSLPQGANTEAFF.

The genes are TRBV5-1 and TRBJ2-6; no firm D call. The V end lost 2 bases, the J end lost 1 base, and 4 bases lay between the germline ends. Germline values: CDR1 SGHRS, CDR2 YFSETQ. CDR3 length equals 14 residues. The CDR3 is CASSLHSGANVLTF. DNA of the CDR3: TGCGCCAGCAGCTTACATTCTGGGGCCAACGTCCTGACTTTC.

The chain links TRBV6-1 to TRBJ1-6; D unclear. Trimming took 0 bases from V and 6 from J, leaving 6 bases between them. Per the germline V gene, CDR1 is MNHNS and CDR2 is SASEGT. This CDR3 region has 14 residues. The CDR3: CASSEAVSNSPLHF. As DNA, the CDR3 is TGTGCCAGCAGTGAAGCGGTCAGTAATTCACCCCTCCACTTT.

The chain recombines TRBV5-5 with TRBJ2-1, with 10 bases aligning to TRBD2. This CDR3 comprises 15 residues. Losses at the gene ends were 4 bases for V and 8 bases for J; bases not matched to a gene: 9. From germline, CDR1 is SGHKS and CDR2 YYEKEE (reference sequence). CDR3 coding DNA: TGTGCCAGCAGCCCGCGGCTAGCGGGAGAAGATGAGCAGTTCTTC. Translation gives CASSPRLAGEDEQFF.

J is TRBJ2-2 and V is TRBV10-2, with 14 bases that match TRBD2. J was trimmed by 5 bases and V by 0 bases; bases with no gene match: 5. Looked up from germline, CDR1 is WSHSY and CDR2 is SAAADI. The CDR3 extends over 18 amino acids. CDR3 loop: CASSESGLAGGRTGELFF. CDR3 sequence (DNA): TGCGCCAGCAGTGAGTCTGGACTAGCGGGAGGTAGGACCGGGGAGCTGTTTTTT.

The V gene is TRBV6-6, the J gene TRBJ1-1; D might be TRBD1 (5 bases). The germline V gene encodes CDR1 MNHNY and CDR2 SVGAGI (reference sequence). Trimming cost V 5 bases and J 1 base, with 8 bases left between them. The CDR3 consists of 13 residues. The CDR3 DNA reads as TGTGCCAGCAGTCAGGACAAGAACACTGAAGCTTTCTTT. Translation gives CASSQDKNTEAFF.

This clone appeared a single time. This rearrangement joins TRBV10-3 to TRBJ1-1, with no clear D. The CDR3 spans 12 residues. Trimming removed 6 bases from V and 3 bases from J, with 8 bases in between. Looked up from germline, CDR1 is ENHRY and CDR2 is SYGVKD. CDR3 sequence (DNA): TGTGCCATCAGCCGGGTGGACACTGAAGCTTTCTTT. Its protein is CAISRVDTEAFF.